This T cell receptor (beta chain) was recovered during a study of shared clonotypes between healthy human individuals. This clone turned up a few times. The germline V gene has CDR1 LNHDA and CDR2 SQIVND (reference sequence). The CDR3 loop spans 16 amino acids. V lost 1 base to trimming and J lost 2 bases, with 12 bases between them. Sequencing was performed with immunoSEQ multiplex PCR; in TCRdb, only in-frame clones are kept and a portion is missing. This sample has 2 million to 2.5 million clones; nearly 97% occur once, and the top ten carry roughly 0.13%. The J gene is TRBJ1-3, the V gene TRBV19; TRBD1 is a possible D gene (6 bases). Sequenced: naive CD4+ T cells sorted from blood. Subset of the sample: CD45RA+ positively selected. This TCR was sampled from a man aged 18 to 30 in good health. In nucleotides, the CDR3 is TGTGCCAGTAGTATAGCTGGGCGGGGGCCTGGAAACACCATATATTTT. It yields the protein CASSIAGRGPGNTIYF. Looking up the rest from reference TRBV19 and TRBJ1-3 gives the full variable domain: DGGITQSPKYLFRKEGQNVTLSCEQNLNHDAMYWYRQDPGQGLRLIYYSQIVNDFQKGDIAEGYSVSREKKESFPLTVTSAQKNPTAFYLCASSIAGRGPGNTIYFGEGSWLTVV.